This T cell receptor beta chain was sequenced in a study of T cells after yellow fever vaccination. There are a few counts of this clonotype. TCRdb analysed the 5' RACE reads with MiXCR anew, one entry per CDR3 protein. Of about 340,000 distinct CDR3 sequences listed, about 8.7% are singletons. The CDR3 has 14 residues. V was cut by 1 base and J by 13 bases, with 19 bases left in between. Germline V gene sequence: CDR1 SQVTM, CDR2 ANQGSEA. The sequence derives from a young man who received the YFV17D yellow fever vaccine. J is TRBJ2-2 and V is TRBV29-1, with D perhaps given as TRBD1 or TRBD2 (6 bases each). The material sequenced was PBMCs, taken on the day of the first yellow fever vaccination. The CDR3 sequence: CSVEVGGPGVVLFF. CDR3 DNA: TGCAGCGTTGAAGTGGGGGGCCCGGGGGTGGTGCTGTTTTTT.